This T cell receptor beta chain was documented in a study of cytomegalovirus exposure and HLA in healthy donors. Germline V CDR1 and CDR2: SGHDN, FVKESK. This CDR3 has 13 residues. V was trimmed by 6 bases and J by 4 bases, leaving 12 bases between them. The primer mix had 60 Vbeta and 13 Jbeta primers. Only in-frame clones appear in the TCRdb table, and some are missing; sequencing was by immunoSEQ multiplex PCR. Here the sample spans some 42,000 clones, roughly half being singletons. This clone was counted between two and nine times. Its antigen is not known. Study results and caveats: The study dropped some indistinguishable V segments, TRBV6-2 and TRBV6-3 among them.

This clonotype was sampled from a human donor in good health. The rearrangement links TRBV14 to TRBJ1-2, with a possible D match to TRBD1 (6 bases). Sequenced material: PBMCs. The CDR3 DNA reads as TGTGCCAGCAGACTACAGGGTTCCTATGGCTACACCTTC. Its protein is CASRLQGSYGYTF.